This TCR beta chain was identified in a study of blood T cell repertoires in COVID-19 (dated by TCRdb to about 2020). The study in broad terms: The collaborator samples originated in the United States, Italy and Spain and spanned the acute and convalescent phases of COVID-19. Where available, HLA class I and class II types were taken from metadata supplied by the sample provider and were not determined by assay-based typing. The repertoires were released in a freely available public database meant as a resource for research on the immune response to SARS-CoV-2. Samples were obtained from the ongoing ImmuneRACE study (first 160 participants) and from about 1,300 subjects provided by 6 global collaborators. A de-identified subject ID, COVID-19 status, age in years and sex were almost always included in the sample metadata. The material from the prospective study consisted of cDNA or gDNA derived from T cells, B-cell-depleted T cells, or PBMCs. Subjects who had been exposed to COVID-19, were actively infected with it, or had recovered from it provided the deeply sampled blood TCRbeta repertoires that made up the dataset. The investigation overall reported the following: How much clinical and demographic metadata was included differed by source and by participant, and the metadata was provided uncurated.

The junction shows trimming of 7 bases on V and 3 bases on J, and the gene matches do not reach 4 bases of it. For CDR1 and CDR2, the germline V gene lists MNHEY and SVGAGI. From cysteine to phenylalanine, the CDR3 is 14 amino acids long. The only DNA kept is the CDR3, 42 bases in frame from the first base. The immunoSEQ Assay, a bias-controlled multiplex PCR, was used to amplify TCRbeta CDR3 regions from genomic DNA. The original pipeline was this. Nucleated cell counts per sample were estimated from amplification of reference gene primers within the assay. To quantify the absolute abundance of each unique TCRbeta CDR3 rearrangement, sequence reads were collapsed and filtered. Productive Simpson clonality was computed per sample as the square root of Simpson's diversity index over productive rearrangements. The source is immuneACCESS, and TCRdb retained only in-frame sequences with V and J called. Part of the clones is not carried over; for the studies checked, unresolved V genes explain less than half of this, and the remainder is unexplained. The D gene and trimming were derived from the DNA, and the V and J assignments and clone size from that table. In this sample the table shows roughly 300,000 clones, more than 75% of which occur a single time. Roughly 0.94% of the sample goes to the ten largest clones.

As for this clone: Its cognate antigen has yet to be identified. It has no much larger one-base neighbor in the sample; base qualities were not kept.

Participants in the prospective study were aged about 18 to 90 years, lived in 20 to 30 United States geographic areas, and enrolled through a virtual design. To assign participants to cohorts, the prospective study relied on clinical history that participants themselves reported in a screening survey and a study questionnaire. ImmuneRACE Cohort 3 recovered participants were defined by two consecutive negative NP/OP PCR tests, healthcare professional clearance, or symptom resolution. Each participant in the prospective study had whole blood, serum and a nasopharyngeal or oropharyngeal swab collected by mobile phlebotomists. Prospective study participants could optionally give additional blood draws and questionnaires over a 2-month period. Prospective study blood samples were shipped either frozen or at room temperature before DNA extraction.

Input material: PBMCs or T cells enriched from blood (not recorded which). The clonotype comes from a woman aged 25 to 39 who had recovered from COVID-19. The sequence is built from TRBV6-5 and TRBJ2-3, and TRBD1 aligns with 10 junction nucleotides. The DNA reads TGTGCCAGCAAGGGGGACAGGGGAACAGATACGCAGTATTTT. Its amino acids are CASKGDRGTDTQYF.